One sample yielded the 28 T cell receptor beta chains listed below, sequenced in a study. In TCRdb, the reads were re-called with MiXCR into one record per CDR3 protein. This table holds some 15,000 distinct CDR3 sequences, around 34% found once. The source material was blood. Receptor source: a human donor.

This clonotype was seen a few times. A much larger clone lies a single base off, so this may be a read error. The CDR3 region is CASSQLSSSYNEQYF. The CDR3 nucleotides read TGCGCCAGCAGCCAATTGAGCAGCTCCTACAATGAGCAGTACTTC. V is TRBV4-3 and J is TRBJ2-7, with D hard to call. The CDR3 is 15 residues long. With 2 bases removed from V and 7 bases from J, the gap between germline ends came to 18 bases. Per germline, CDR1 LGHNA and CDR2 YSLEER.

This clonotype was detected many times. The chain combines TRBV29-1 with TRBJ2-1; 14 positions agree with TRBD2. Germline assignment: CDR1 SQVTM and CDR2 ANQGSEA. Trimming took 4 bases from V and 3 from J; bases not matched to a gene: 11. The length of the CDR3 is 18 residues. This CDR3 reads CSVVPGTSGGRSYNEQFF. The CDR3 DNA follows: TGCAGCGTTGTACCCGGGACTAGCGGGGGAAGAAGCTACAATGAGCAGTTCTTC.

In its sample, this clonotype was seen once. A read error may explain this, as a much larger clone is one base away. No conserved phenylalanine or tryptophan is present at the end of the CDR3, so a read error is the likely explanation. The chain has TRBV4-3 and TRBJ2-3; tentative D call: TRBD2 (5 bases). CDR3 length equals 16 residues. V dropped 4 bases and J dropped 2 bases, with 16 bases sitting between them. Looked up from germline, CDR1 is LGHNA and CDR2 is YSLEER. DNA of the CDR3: TGCGCCAGCAGCCCTCAGAGGGCAGGATACACAGATACGCAGTATTTA. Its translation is CASSPQRAGYTDTQYL.

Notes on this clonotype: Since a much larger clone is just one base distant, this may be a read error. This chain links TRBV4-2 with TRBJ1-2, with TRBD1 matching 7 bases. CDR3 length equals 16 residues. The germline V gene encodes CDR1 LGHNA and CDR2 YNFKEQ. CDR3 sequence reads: CAISQLDRVSGYGYTF. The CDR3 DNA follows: TGTGCCATCAGCCAGCTCGACAGGGTTTCGGGCTATGGCTACACCTTC.

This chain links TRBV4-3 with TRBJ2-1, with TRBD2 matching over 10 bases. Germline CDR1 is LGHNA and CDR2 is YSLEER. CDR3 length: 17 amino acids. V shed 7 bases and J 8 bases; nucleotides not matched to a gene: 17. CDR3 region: CASTLGEGLAGDHEQFF. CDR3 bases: TGCGCCAGCACGCTGGGGGAAGGCCTAGCGGGAGACCATGAGCAGTTCTTC.

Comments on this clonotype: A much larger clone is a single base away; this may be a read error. The CDR3, as DNA: TGCAGTACTGCAGAGTATGAGCAGTTCTTC. Amino acids: CSTAEYEQFF. The chain couples TRBV20-1 to TRBJ2-1; D uncertain. The V and J ends lost 8 bases and 8 bases respectively, with 10 bases between them. Per the germline V gene, CDR1 is DFQATT and CDR2 is SNEGSKA (reference sequence). The CDR3 is 10 residues long.

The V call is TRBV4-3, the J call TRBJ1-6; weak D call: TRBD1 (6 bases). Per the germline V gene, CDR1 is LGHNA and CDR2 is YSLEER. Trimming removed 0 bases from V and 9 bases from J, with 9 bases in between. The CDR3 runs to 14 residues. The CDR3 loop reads CASSQDTQGSPLHF. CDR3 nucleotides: TGCGCCAGCAGCCAAGATACACAGGGTTCACCCCTCCACTTT.

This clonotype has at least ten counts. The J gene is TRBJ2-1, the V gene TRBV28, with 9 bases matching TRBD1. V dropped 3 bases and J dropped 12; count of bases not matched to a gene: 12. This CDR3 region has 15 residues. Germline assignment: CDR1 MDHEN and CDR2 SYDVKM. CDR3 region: CASSFSGTGTVVQFF. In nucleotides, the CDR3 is TGTGCCAGCAGTTTCTCCGGGACAGGGACTGTAGTGCAGTTCTTC.

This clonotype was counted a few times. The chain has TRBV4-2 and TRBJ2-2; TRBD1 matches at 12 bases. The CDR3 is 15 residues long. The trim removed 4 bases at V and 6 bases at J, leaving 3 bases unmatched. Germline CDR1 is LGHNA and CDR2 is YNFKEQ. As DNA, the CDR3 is TGTGCCAGCAGCCCCGGGACAGGGGGCTCCGGGGAGCTGTTTTTT. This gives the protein CASSPGTGGSGELFF.

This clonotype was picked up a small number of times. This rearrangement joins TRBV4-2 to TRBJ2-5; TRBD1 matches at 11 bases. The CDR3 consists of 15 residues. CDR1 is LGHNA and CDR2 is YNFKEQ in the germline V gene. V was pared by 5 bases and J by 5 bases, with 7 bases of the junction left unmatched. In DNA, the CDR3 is TGTGCCAGCAGCGGAGGGACAGGGGGTGGGGAGACCCAGTACTTC. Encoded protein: CASSGGTGGGETQYF.

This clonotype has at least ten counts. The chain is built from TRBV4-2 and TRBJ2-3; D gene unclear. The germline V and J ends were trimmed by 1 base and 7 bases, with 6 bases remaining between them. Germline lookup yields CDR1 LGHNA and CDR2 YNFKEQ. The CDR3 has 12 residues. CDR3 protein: CASSQARNTQYF. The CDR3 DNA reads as TGTGCCAGCAGCCAAGCAAGGAATACGCAGTATTTT.

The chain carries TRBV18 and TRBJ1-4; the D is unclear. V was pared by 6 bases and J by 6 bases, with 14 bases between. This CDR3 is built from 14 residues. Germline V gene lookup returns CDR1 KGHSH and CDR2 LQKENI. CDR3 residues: CASSRGVTDEKLFF. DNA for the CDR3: TGTGCCAGCTCGCGCGGGGTAACGGATGAAAAACTGTTTTTT.

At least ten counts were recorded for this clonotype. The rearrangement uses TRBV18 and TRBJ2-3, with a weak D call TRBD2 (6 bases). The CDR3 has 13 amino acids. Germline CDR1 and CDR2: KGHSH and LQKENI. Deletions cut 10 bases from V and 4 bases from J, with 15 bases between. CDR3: CAIRGGVADTQYF. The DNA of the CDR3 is TGTGCCATCCGCGGAGGGGTCGCAGATACGCAGTATTTT.

The CDR3 sequence: CSVEDRGPQQLRGYEQYF. The CDR3 region has the DNA TGCAGCGTTGAAGATCGGGGACCCCAACAACTTAGGGGCTACGAGCAGTACTTC. The chain carries TRBV29-1 and TRBJ2-7, with D perhaps assigned TRBD1 or TRBD2 (5 bases each). The length of the CDR3 is 18 residues. CDR1 is SQVTM, CDR2 ANQGSEA, per germline. Trimming stripped 0 bases from V and 3 bases from J, with 24 bases between.

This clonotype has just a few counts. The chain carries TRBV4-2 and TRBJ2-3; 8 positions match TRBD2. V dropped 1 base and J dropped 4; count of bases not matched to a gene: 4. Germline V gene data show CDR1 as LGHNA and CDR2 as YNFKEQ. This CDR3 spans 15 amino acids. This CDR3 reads CASSQAKGLADTQYF. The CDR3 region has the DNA TGTGCCAGCAGCCAAGCTAAGGGACTAGCAGATACGCAGTATTTT.

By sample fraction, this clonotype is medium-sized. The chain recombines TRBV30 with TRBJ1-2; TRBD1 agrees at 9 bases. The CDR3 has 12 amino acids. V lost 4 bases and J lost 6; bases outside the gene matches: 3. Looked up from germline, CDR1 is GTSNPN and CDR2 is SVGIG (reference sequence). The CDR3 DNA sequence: TGTGCCTGGAATCGGGACAGGGATGGCTACACCTTC. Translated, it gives CAWNRDRDGYTF.

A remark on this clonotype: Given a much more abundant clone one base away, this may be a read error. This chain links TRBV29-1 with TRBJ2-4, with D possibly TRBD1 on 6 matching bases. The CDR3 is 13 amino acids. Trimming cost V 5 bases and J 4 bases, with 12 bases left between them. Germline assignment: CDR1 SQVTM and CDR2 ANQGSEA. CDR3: CSVWTVLKNIQYF. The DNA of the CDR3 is TGCAGCGTTTGGACAGTTCTAAAAAACATTCAGTACTTC.

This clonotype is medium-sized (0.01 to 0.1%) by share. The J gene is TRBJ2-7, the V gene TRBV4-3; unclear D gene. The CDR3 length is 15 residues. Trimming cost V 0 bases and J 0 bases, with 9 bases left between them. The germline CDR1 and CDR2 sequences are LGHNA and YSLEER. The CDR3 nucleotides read TGCGCCAGCAGCCAAGATACGTTAAACTCCTACGAGCAGTACTTC. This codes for CASSQDTLNSYEQYF.

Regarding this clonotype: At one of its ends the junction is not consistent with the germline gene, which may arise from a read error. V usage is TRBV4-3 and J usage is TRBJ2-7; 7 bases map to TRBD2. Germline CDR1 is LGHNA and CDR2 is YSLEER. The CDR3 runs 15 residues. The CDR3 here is CASGQDRRETYEQYF. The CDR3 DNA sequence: TGCGCCAGCGGCCAAGATCGGCGGGAGACCTACGAGCAGTACTTC.

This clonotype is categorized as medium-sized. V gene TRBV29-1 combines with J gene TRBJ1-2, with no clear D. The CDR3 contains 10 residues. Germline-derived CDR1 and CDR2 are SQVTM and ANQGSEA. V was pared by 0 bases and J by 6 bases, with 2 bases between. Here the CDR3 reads CSVEEDGYTF. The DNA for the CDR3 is TGCAGCGTTGAAGAGGATGGCTACACCTTC.

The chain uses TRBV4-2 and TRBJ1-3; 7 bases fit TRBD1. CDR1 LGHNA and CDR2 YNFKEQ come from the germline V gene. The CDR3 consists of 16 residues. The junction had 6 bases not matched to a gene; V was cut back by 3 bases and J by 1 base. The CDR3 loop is CASSQETGSSGNTIYF. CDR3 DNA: TGTGCCAGCAGCCAGGAGACAGGGAGTTCTGGAAACACCATATATTTT.

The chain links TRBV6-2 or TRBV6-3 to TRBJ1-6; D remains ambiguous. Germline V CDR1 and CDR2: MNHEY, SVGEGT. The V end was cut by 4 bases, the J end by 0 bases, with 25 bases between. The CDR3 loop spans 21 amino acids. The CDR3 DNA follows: TGTGCCAGCAGTTCGATAAGCGGCCGCCATGGAGGGAGCTCCTATAATTCACCCCTCCACTTT. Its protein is CASSSISGRHGGSSYNSPLHF.

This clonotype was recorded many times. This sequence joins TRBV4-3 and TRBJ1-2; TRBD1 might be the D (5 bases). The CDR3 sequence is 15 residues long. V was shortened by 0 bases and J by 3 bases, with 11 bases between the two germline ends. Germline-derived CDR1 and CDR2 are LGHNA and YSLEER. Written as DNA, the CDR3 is TGCGCCAGCAGCCAAGATGAGAGGGGCGACTATGGCTACACCTTC. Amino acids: CASSQDERGDYGYTF.

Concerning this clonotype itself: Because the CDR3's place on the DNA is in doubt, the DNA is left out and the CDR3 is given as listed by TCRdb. This CDR3 is CASSFYICSAGSYNEQFF. V gene TRBV4-1 combines with J gene TRBJ2-1; the D call TRBD1 from the table was never checked on the DNA. 18 amino acids form the CDR3, both terminal residues included. Germline V lookup: CDR1 MGHRA, CDR2 YSYEKL.

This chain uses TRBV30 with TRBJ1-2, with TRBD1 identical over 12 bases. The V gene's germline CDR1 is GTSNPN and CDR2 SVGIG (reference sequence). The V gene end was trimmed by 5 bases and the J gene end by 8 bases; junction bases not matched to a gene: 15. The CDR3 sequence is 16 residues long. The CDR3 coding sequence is TGTGCCTGGGGGGGGACAGGGGGCTATGCGTTCGGCGGCTACACCTTC. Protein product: CAWGGTGGYAFGGYTF.

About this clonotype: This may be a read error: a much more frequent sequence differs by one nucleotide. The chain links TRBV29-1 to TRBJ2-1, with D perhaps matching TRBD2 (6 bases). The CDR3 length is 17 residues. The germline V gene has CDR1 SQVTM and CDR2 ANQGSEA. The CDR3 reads CSVVPLLREEPYNGQFF. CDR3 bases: TGCAGCGTTGTTCCCCTTCTGAGGGAGGAACCTTACAATGGGCAGTTCTTC.

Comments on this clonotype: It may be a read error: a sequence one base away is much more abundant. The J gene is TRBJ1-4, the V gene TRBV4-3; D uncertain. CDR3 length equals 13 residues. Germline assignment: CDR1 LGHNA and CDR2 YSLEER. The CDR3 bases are TGCAGCGCAATCACGTCCAATAATGAAAAACTGTTTTTT. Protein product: CSAITSNNEKLFF.

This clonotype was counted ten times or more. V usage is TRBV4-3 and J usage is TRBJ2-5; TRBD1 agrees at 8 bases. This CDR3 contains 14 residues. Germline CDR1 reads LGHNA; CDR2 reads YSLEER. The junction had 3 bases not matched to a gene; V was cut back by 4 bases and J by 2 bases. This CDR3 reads CASSPGQGQETQYF. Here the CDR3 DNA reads TGCGCCAGCAGCCCAGGACAGGGACAAGAGACCCAGTACTTC.